These 14 T cell receptor beta chains were all obtained from the same sample, sequenced in a study of regulatory T cells in long-lasting Graves disease. Arm-PCR with iRepertoire HTBI primers amplified the CDR3 regions for these TCR beta libraries. TCRdb re-analysed the multiplex PCR reads in MiXCR, keeping a single row per CDR3 protein. The table has roughly 300,000 distinct CDR3 sequences, roughly 21% seen once. Indicated time point: persistent/refractory GD, antithyroid drugs over 5 years with positive TRAb. The authors made the TCR library using RNA they extracted from PBMCs. Here the sequenced sample was peripheral blood mononuclear cells (PBMCs), taken when the disease was refractory, from a patient treated with antithyroid drugs. Every receptor here comes from a female donor with Graves disease.

There are many counts of this clonotype. The chain combines TRBV12-3 or TRBV12-4 with TRBJ2-7; D not resolved. Between the trimmed V and J ends, which lost 3 bases and 5 bases, there was a span of 14 bases. This CDR3 spans 14 amino acids. The CDR3 reads CASSLARTSNEQYF. The CDR3 coding sequence is TGTGCCAGCAGTTTGGCCCGAACAAGCAACGAGCAGTACTTC.

This clonotype was seen a few times. This sequence joins TRBV4-1 and TRBJ1-5; TRBD1 agrees at 7 bases. Germline V gene lookup returns CDR1 MGHRA and CDR2 YSYEKL. V was clipped by 0 bases and J by 3 bases; unmatched bases: 8. The CDR3 sequence is 17 residues long. CDR3 in amino acids: CASSQDSRTGINQPQHF. The CDR3 coding sequence is TGCGCCAGCAGCCAAGATTCCCGGACAGGTATCAATCAGCCCCAGCATTTT.

This clonotype has more than one count but fewer than ten. The rearrangement links TRBV2 to TRBJ1-5, with no clear D. Germline CDR1 and CDR2: SNHLY and FYNNEI. Trimming removed 7 bases at V and 3 bases at J, with 10 bases between. This CDR3 contains 13 residues. CDR3 sequence (DNA): TGTGCCAGCACCTACACCATCAATCAGCCCCAGCATTTT. Its translation is CASTYTINQPQHF.

This clonotype was counted ten times or more. CDR3 bases: TGTGCCAGCAGCTTGTTCGCACCCACCCGAGGTCAATACGAGCAGTACTTC. This translates into CASSLFAPTRGQYEQYF. The chain joins TRBV5-6 to TRBJ2-7; D gene uncertain. CDR3 length: 17 amino acids. V was cut by 1 base and J by 4 bases, with 21 bases left in between. Germline V lookup: CDR1 SGHDT, CDR2 YYEEEE. Based on the CDR3 plus reference TRBV5-6 and TRBJ2-7, the full variable domain is DAGVTQSPTHLIKTRGQQVTLRCSPKSGHDTVSWYQQALGQGPQFIFQYYEEEERQRGNFPDRFSGHQFPNYSSELNVNALLLGDSALYLCASSLFAPTRGQYEQYFGPGTRLTVT.

V gene TRBV15 combines with J gene TRBJ2-1, with 10 bases identical to TRBD1. CDR3 length equals 16 residues. V gave up 7 bases and J gave up 6 bases; unmatched junction bases: 12. Germline CDR1 is LNHNV and CDR2 is YYDKDF (reference sequence). The CDR3: CATIANVGQGINEQFF. Here the CDR3 DNA reads TGTGCCACCATAGCAAACGTGGGACAGGGGATCAATGAGCAGTTCTTC.

The chain couples TRBV11-2 to TRBJ2-1; D might be TRBD2 (6 bases). Germline CDR1 is SGHAT and CDR2 is FQNNGV. The CDR3 loop spans 15 amino acids. Trimming left V 5 bases short and J 2 bases short, with 13 bases between. The CDR3 DNA reads as TGTGCCAGCAGCCGCATGGGGGGACCCTACAATGAGCAGTTCTTC. It codes for CASSRMGGPYNEQFF.

This clonotype has a count of ten or more. The chain employs TRBV20-1 and TRBJ2-7, with a possible D match to TRBD2 (5 bases). Per the germline V gene, CDR1 is DFQATT and CDR2 is SNEGSKA (reference sequence). V was pared by 0 bases and J by 6 bases, with 15 bases between. The CDR3 has 14 residues. CDR3 in DNA: TGCAGTGCTAGAGATGGCGGGCAGAGATGCGAGCAGTACTTC. Translating gives CSARDGGQRCEQYF.

CDR3: CASSTRENQPQHF. The CDR3 nucleotides read TGTGCCAGTAGTACACGGGAAAATCAGCCCCAGCATTTT. The V and J genes are TRBV19 and TRBJ1-5; D gene ambiguous. The CDR3 length is 13 residues. Germline V gene data show CDR1 as LNHDA and CDR2 as SQIVND (reference sequence). Trimming took 4 bases from V and 4 from J, leaving 8 bases between them.

The chain employs TRBV28 and TRBJ1-5; D is unclear. The CDR3 length is 16 residues. CDR1 MDHEN and CDR2 SYDVKM come from the germline V gene. Deletions cut 6 bases from V and 0 bases from J, with 15 bases between. CDR3 in DNA: TGTGCCAGCAGCGTGGGATTCCTCGGTAGCAATCAGCCCCAGCATTTT. Its translation: CASSVGFLGSNQPQHF. Supplemented by reference TRBV28 and TRBJ1-5, the full variable domain reads DVKVTQSSRYLVKRTGEKVFLECVQDMDHENMFWYRQDPGLGLRLIYFSYDVKMKEKGDIPEGYSVSREKKERFSLILESASTNQTSMYLCASSVGFLGSNQPQHFGDGTRLSIL.

This clonotype has only a few counts. CDR3 sequence (DNA): TGTGCCAGCAGCCAAGCCATCATACAGGGTAATGAGCAGTTCTTC. The encoded protein is CASSQAIIQGNEQFF. This chain uses TRBV3-1 with TRBJ2-1, with a weak D call TRBD1 (6 bases). The CDR3 runs to 15 residues. The V gene's germline CDR1 is LGHDT and CDR2 YNNKEL (reference sequence). V lost 1 base to trimming and J lost 7 bases, with 14 bases between them.

Only a few counts were recorded for this clonotype. The V gene is TRBV13, the J gene TRBJ2-3; 11 bases are a match to TRBD2. Germline V gene sequence: CDR1 PRHDT, CDR2 FYEKMQ (reference sequence). The CDR3 spans 16 residues. Trimming took 5 bases from V and 9 from J; bases not matched to a gene: 13. In nucleotides, the CDR3 is TGTGCCAGCAGCCTCCAAACCATAGCGGGAGGGGTAACGCAGTATTTT. It codes for CASSLQTIAGGVTQYF.

The V call is TRBV14, the J call TRBJ2-7, with D unclear. Trimming stripped 0 bases from V and 6 bases from J, with 3 bases between. The CDR3 loop spans 11 amino acids. Germline V gives CDR1 SGHDN, CDR2 FVKESK. CDR3 loop: CASSQDFEQYF. DNA of the CDR3: TGTGCCAGCAGCCAAGATTTCGAGCAGTACTTC. The full variable domain, completed using reference TRBV14 and TRBJ2-7, is EAGVTQFPSHSVIEKGQTVTLRCDPISGHDNLYWYRRVMGKEIKFLLHFVKESKQDESGMPNNRFLAERTGGTYSTLKVQPAELEDSGVYFCASSQDFEQYFGPGTRLTVT.

In this sample, this clonotype turned up many times. This chain links TRBV28 with TRBJ1-2; TRBD1 matches 7 bases. V lost 7 bases to trimming and J lost 7 bases; unmatched junction nucleotides: 9. Germline loops: CDR1 MDHEN, CDR2 SYDVKM. CDR3 length: 13 residues. In nucleotides, the CDR3 is TGTGCCAGCATCCTAGGAGGGGGCGGTGGCTACACCTTC. Translating it yields CASILGGGGGYTF.

This clonotype was seen many times. V is TRBV30 and J is TRBJ1-1; no firm D call. The CDR3 sequence is 12 residues long. CDR1 is GTSNPN and CDR2 is SVGIG in the germline V gene (reference sequence). The V and J ends lost 2 bases and 2 bases respectively, with 6 bases between them. DNA for the CDR3: TGTGCCTGGAGTTATTCCAACACTGAAGCTTTCTTT. Encoded protein: CAWSYSNTEAFF. Complete variable domain (other parts from reference TRBV30 and TRBJ1-1): SQTIHQWPATLVQPVGSPLSLECTVEGTSNPNLYWYRQAAGRGLQLLFYSVGIGQISSEVPQNLSASRPQDRQFILSSKKLLLSDSGFYLCAWSYSNTEAFFGQGTRLTVV.